One and the same sample provided the 27 T cell receptor beta chains below, sequenced in a study of OX40 agonist ivuxolimab in advanced cancers. Method: immunoSEQ multiplex PCR; TCRdb's copy keeps in-frame clones and lacks some. Counted here are over 70,000 clones, about 90% occurring once; the ten biggest clones make up roughly 0.5%. Sequencing was performed on CD4+ or CD8+ T cells sorted from blood, taken in a trial of the OX40 agonist ivuxolimab. These receptors were taken from an adult with an advanced solid tumor such as melanoma, head and neck, liver or kidney cancer.

This chain joins TRBV7-9 and TRBJ2-3; D unresolved. The CDR3 covers 10 residues. The V end lost 8 bases, the J end lost 3 bases, and 3 bases lay between the germline ends. Germline V CDR1 and CDR2: SEHNR, FQNEAQ (reference sequence). CDR3 protein: CASGTDTQYF. The CDR3 bases are TGTGCCAGCGGGACAGATACGCAGTATTTT.

This rearrangement joins TRBV7-8 to TRBJ1-2, with a possible D match to TRBD1 (5 bases). From germline, CDR1 is SGHVS and CDR2 FQNEAQ. V lost 5 bases, J lost 14 bases, and 12 bases lay in between. CDR3 size: 10 residues. The CDR3 loop reads CASSGGKVTF. CDR3 sequence (DNA): TGTGCCAGCAGCGGGGGGAAAGTAACCTTC.

The chain joins TRBV11-3 to TRBJ2-4, with 8 bases fitting TRBD1. V lost 1 base and J lost 0; bases outside the gene matches: 11. This CDR3 is built from 19 residues. CDR1 is SGHNT and CDR2 is YENEEA in the germline V gene. CDR3: CASSLGERTGKEAKNIQYF. CDR3 sequence (DNA): TGTGCCAGCAGCTTAGGGGAACGGACAGGGAAGGAAGCCAAAAACATTCAGTACTTC.

The gene calls are TRBV7-7 and TRBJ2-5; D unresolved. CDR1 SSHAT and CDR2 FNYEAQ come from the germline V gene (reference sequence). V dropped 11 bases and J dropped 5 bases, with 6 bases sitting between them. The CDR3 contains 9 residues. The CDR3 DNA follows: TGTGCCCTAGGGGAGACCCAGTACTTC. Translation gives CALGETQYF.

The rearrangement joins TRBV7-3 to TRBJ2-2; either TRBD1 or TRBD2 may supply D (7 bases each). The CDR3 runs to 16 residues. The V gene lost 5 bases and the J gene lost 4 bases, with 17 bases spanning the gap. In germline, CDR1 is SGHTA, CDR2 FQGTGA. Here the CDR3 DNA reads TGTGCCAGCAGCGCCCAGGGGGGGACGGGCACCGGGGAGCTGTTTTTT. Residues: CASSAQGGTGTGELFF.

The V call is TRBV5-4, the J call TRBJ2-7; TRBD1 agrees at 9 bases. This CDR3 comprises 15 residues. Trimming removed 3 bases from V and 1 base from J; junction bases left unmatched: 5. Germline assignment: CDR1 SGHNT and CDR2 YYREEE (reference sequence). CDR3 bases: TGTGCCAGCAGCTCGGGACAGGGTTTGTCCTACGAGCAGTACTTC. Encoded protein: CASSSGQGLSYEQYF. Supplemented by reference TRBV5-4 and TRBJ2-7, the full variable domain reads ETGVTQSPTHLIKTRGQQVTLRCSSQSGHNTVSWYQQALGQGPQFIFQYYREEENGRGNFPPRFSGLQFPNYSSELNVNALELDDSALYLCASSSGQGLSYEQYFGPGTRLTVT.

V usage is TRBV6-1 and J usage is TRBJ1-2; 7 bases map to TRBD1. This CDR3 is built from 11 residues. Germline V gives CDR1 MNHNS, CDR2 SASEGT. With V trimmed by 6 bases and J by 8 bases, 3 bases remained unmatched. The CDR3 DNA reads TGTGCCAGCAGGAGACAGGGAGGCTACACCTTC. This sequence encodes CASRRQGGYTF.

This rearrangement joins TRBV19 to TRBJ2-7; D gene unclear. The CDR3 runs to 15 residues. CDR1 and CDR2 (germline): LNHDA, SQIVND (reference sequence). V dropped 3 bases and J dropped 4 bases, with 16 bases sitting between them. The CDR3 sequence: CASSIPPPGRYEQYF. DNA for the CDR3: TGTGCCAGTAGTATCCCCCCCCCGGGTAGGTACGAGCAGTACTTC.

The CDR3 is CASSRSSGSETQYF. The CDR3, as DNA: TGTGCCAGCAGCAGGTCTAGCGGGAGTGAGACCCAGTACTTC. The chain employs TRBV7-9 and TRBJ2-5; TRBD2 agrees at 10 bases. Germline V gene data show CDR1 as SEHNR and CDR2 as FQNEAQ (reference sequence). This CDR3 is 14 amino acids long. V shed 5 bases, J shed 5 bases, and the junction held 5 bases outside the gene matches.

This chain uses TRBV2 with TRBJ2-5; tentatively, D is TRBD2 (6 bases). Germline CDR1 reads SNHLY; CDR2 reads FYNNEI. This CDR3 contains 13 residues. V shed 6 bases and J shed 5 bases, with 13 bases lying between them. The CDR3 bases are TGTGCCAGCAGGGCCGGGAGAGGGGAGACCCAGTACTTC. It encodes CASRAGRGETQYF.

This clone showed up just once. The chain carries TRBV15 and TRBJ2-7; a weak D match, TRBD2 (6 bases). The CDR3 is made up of 13 amino acids. The V gene lost 0 bases and the J gene lost 7 bases, with 10 bases spanning the gap. In germline, CDR1 is LNHNV, CDR2 YYDKDF (reference sequence). The CDR3 sequence: CATSRDGGREQYF. CDR3 DNA sequence: TGTGCCACCAGCAGAGATGGGGGGAGGGAGCAGTACTTC.

The chain uses TRBV5-1 and TRBJ2-1; 11 nucleotides agree with TRBD2. The CDR3 spans 18 residues. Germline-derived CDR1 and CDR2 are SGHRS and YFSETQ. After removal of 5 bases from V and 4 bases from J, the junction contained 14 bases not matched to a gene. The CDR3 is CASSLDLEGLAEYNEQFF. The CDR3 region has the DNA TGCGCCAGCAGTCTGGACCTCGAGGGACTAGCGGAGTACAATGAGCAGTTCTTC.

The chain links TRBV28 to TRBJ2-7, with D uncertain. V dropped 1 base and J dropped 2 bases, with 6 bases sitting between them. The CDR3 runs to 13 residues. Germline values: CDR1 MDHEN, CDR2 SYDVKM. Here the CDR3 reads CASSLSAAYEQYF. CDR3 in DNA: TGTGCCAGCAGTTTATCGGCGGCCTACGAGCAGTACTTC.

The chain links TRBV30 to TRBJ2-2; the match to TRBD1 covers 7 bases. V was pared by 1 base and J by 5 bases, with 4 bases of the junction left unmatched. CDR1 and CDR2 from the germline V gene are GTSNPN and SVGIG (reference sequence). This CDR3 is 14 amino acids long. For the CDR3, the DNA is TGTGCCTGGAGTGAACAGGGGTGGACCGGGGAGCTGTTTTTT. This translates into CAWSEQGWTGELFF.

The chain is built from TRBV5-1 and TRBJ2-2; 11 nucleotides agree with TRBD2. CDR3 length: 23 amino acids. After removal of 7 bases from V and 0 bases from J, the junction contained 26 bases not matched to a gene. Germline V CDR1 and CDR2: SGHRS, YFSETQ. CDR3 coding DNA: TGCGCCAGCCCGAGTCTCCACAGGGGAGAAACTAGCGGGAGTAATTCGAACACCGGGGAGCTGTTTTTT. Residues: CASPSLHRGETSGSNSNTGELFF.

DNA of the CDR3: TGTGCCTGGAGTGTGGGACAGTGGGAAAAACTGTTTTTT. This gives the protein CAWSVGQWEKLFF. The chain uses TRBV30 and TRBJ1-4; 7 nucleotides align to TRBD1. Germline V gives CDR1 GTSNPN, CDR2 SVGIG (reference sequence). The CDR3 covers 13 residues. The junction had 3 bases not matched to a gene; V was cut back by 0 bases and J by 8 bases. The full variable domain, with the rest looked up from reference TRBV30 and TRBJ1-4, is SQTIHQWPATLVQPVGSPLSLECTVEGTSNPNLYWYRQAAGRGLQLLFYSVGIGQISSEVPQNLSASRPQDRQFILSSKKLLLSDSGFYLCAWSVGQWEKLFFGSGTQLSVL.

The chain carries TRBV30 and TRBJ2-2; 10 bases are shared with TRBD2. The germline gives CDR1 GTSNPN, CDR2 SVGIG (reference sequence). Losses at the gene ends were 2 bases for V and 4 bases for J; bases not matched to a gene: 7. The CDR3 is made up of 16 amino acids. DNA for the CDR3: TGTGCCTGGAGTACTCTAGCGGGAGTGGGCACCGGGGAGCTGTTTTTT. Translating gives CAWSTLAGVGTGELFF.

This clone is deemed medium-sized. The rearrangement joins TRBV5-4 to TRBJ2-2; TRBD1 aligns across 8 bases. Germline lookup yields CDR1 SGHNT and CDR2 YYREEE (reference sequence). The CDR3 loop spans 15 amino acids. V gave up 4 bases and J gave up 1 base; unmatched junction bases: 3. The CDR3 sequence: CASSPGTGNTGELFF. The CDR3 DNA reads TGTGCCAGCAGCCCCGGGACAGGGAACACCGGGGAGCTGTTTTTT. The whole variable domain, filled in from reference TRBV5-4 and TRBJ2-2, reads ETGVTQSPTHLIKTRGQQVTLRCSSQSGHNTVSWYQQALGQGPQFIFQYYREEENGRGNFPPRFSGLQFPNYSSELNVNALELDDSALYLCASSPGTGNTGELFFGEGSRLTVL.

The rearrangement joins TRBV5-6 to TRBJ1-1; unclear D gene. Trimming took off 0 bases at V and 0 bases at J, with 3 bases between the two ends. The CDR3 length is 13 residues. CDR1 is SGHDT and CDR2 is YYEEEE in the germline V gene. This chain's CDR3 is CASSLVMNTEAFF. DNA of the CDR3: TGTGCCAGCAGCTTGGTGATGAACACTGAAGCTTTCTTT.

V usage is TRBV4-1 and J usage is TRBJ2-1, with unresolved D. Between the trimmed V and J ends, which lost 0 bases and 12 bases, there was a span of 12 bases. CDR1 MGHRA and CDR2 YSYEKL come from the germline V gene. The CDR3 covers 13 residues. The CDR3: CASSQDEAFGQFF. DNA of the CDR3: TGCGCCAGCAGCCAAGATGAAGCCTTTGGGCAGTTCTTC.

The chain has TRBV11-2 and TRBJ2-7, with 11 bases aligning to TRBD1. The junction had 13 bases not matched to a gene; V was cut back by 4 bases and J by 8 bases. The CDR3 loop spans 16 amino acids. CDR1 and CDR2 (germline): SGHAT, FQNNGV. The CDR3 nucleotides read TGTGCCAGCAGCTCAATACTGGGACAGGGGGACGTGAAGCAGTACTTC. This sequence encodes CASSSILGQGDVKQYF.

A few counts support this clone. The chain combines TRBV5-1 with TRBJ2-1; a possible D gene is TRBD2 (5 bases). Trimming cost V 0 bases and J 3 bases, with 10 bases left between them. This CDR3 region has 15 residues. Germline assignment: CDR1 SGHRS and CDR2 YFSETQ. The CDR3 loop is CASSLVPSGYNEQFF. As DNA, the CDR3 is TGCGCCAGCAGCTTGGTACCCAGCGGCTACAATGAGCAGTTCTTC.

The chain's CDR3 is CASSLGPGGNSPLHF. The CDR3 nucleotides read TGCGCCAGCAGCTTGGGGCCAGGGGGGAATTCACCCCTCCACTTT. The chain carries TRBV5-1 and TRBJ1-6, with TRBD1 matching 7 bases. The CDR3 extends over 15 amino acids. Looked up from germline, CDR1 is SGHRS and CDR2 is YFSETQ. Trimming took 0 bases from V and 7 from J; bases not matched to a gene: 4.

The chain links TRBV7-2 to TRBJ2-5; D not certain. CDR1 SGHTA and CDR2 FQGNSA come from the germline V gene. This CDR3 region has 13 residues. Deletions cut 1 base from V and 5 bases from J, with 8 bases between. The CDR3 protein is CASSLDSGETQYF. Written as DNA, the CDR3 is TGTGCCAGCAGCTTAGATTCGGGTGAGACCCAGTACTTC.

The rearrangement links TRBV6-1 to TRBJ1-2, with D hard to call. Trimming removed 2 bases from V and 3 bases from J, with 7 bases in between. Germline assignment: CDR1 MNHNS and CDR2 SASEGT. The CDR3 consists of 13 residues. The DNA for the CDR3 is TGTGCCAGCAGTGAAACCTTCTACTATGGCTACACCTTC. The encoded protein is CASSETFYYGYTF.

V is TRBV14 and J is TRBJ1-2, with a possible D match to TRBD1 (5 bases). The V end lost 1 base, the J end lost 8 bases, and 14 bases lay between the germline ends. Per germline, CDR1 SGHDN and CDR2 FVKESK. There are 14 residues in the CDR3. The CDR3 nucleotides are TGTGCCAGCAGCCAAGTGGTGGGGCAGGGCGGCTACACCTTC. Translating gives CASSQVVGQGGYTF.

V and J are TRBV19 and TRBJ1-1, with 10 bases fitting TRBD1. With 6 bases clipped from V and 2 bases from J, the junction kept 6 bases outside the gene matches. The CDR3 totals 15 residues. Germline lookup yields CDR1 LNHDA and CDR2 SQIVND (reference sequence). The CDR3 spells CASRKDRGRNTEAFF. The CDR3 nucleotides read TGTGCCAGTAGGAAAGACAGGGGGCGAAACACTGAAGCTTTCTTT.